These 7 T cell receptor beta chains came from one sample sequenced in a study of Ad26.COV2.S vaccination and SARS-CoV-2 variants. Produced via immunoSEQ multiplex PCR; TCRdb's table is partial and in-frame only. This table holds fewer than 600,000 clones, 89% found once. Treatment denoted: roughly 18 received Ad26.COV2.S at low or high dose, single or two shots; roughly five received placebo; per-sample allocation not given. Collection of samples fell on day 63 after the first vaccine or placebo injection. Sequences were derived from peripheral blood, sampled in a trial of Ad26.COV2.S vaccine versus placebo. Source of these receptors: a person aged 18-60 years who received the Ad26.COV2.S COVID-19 vaccine or a placebo.

V and J are TRBV29-1 and TRBJ2-7; 7 bases map to TRBD1. After removal of 3 bases from V and 6 bases from J, the junction contained 5 bases not matched to a gene. CDR1 is SQVTM and CDR2 is ANQGSEA in the germline V gene. This CDR3 comprises 12 residues. The CDR3 spells CSVDTTGREQYF. The DNA of the CDR3 is TGCAGCGTTGACACGACAGGGCGCGAGCAGTACTTC.

Concerning this clone: The sample carries other DNA sequences with the same CDR3. The chain uses TRBV6-2 or TRBV6-3 and TRBJ1-6; no clear D gene. The V end lost 2 bases, the J end lost 7 bases, and 9 bases lay between the germline ends. The length of the CDR3 is 14 residues. CDR1 and CDR2 (germline): MNHEY, SVGEGT. The CDR3, as DNA: TGTGCCAGCAGTTACGCGGGCAGAAATTCACCCCTCCACTTT. Residues: CASSYAGRNSPLHF.

The genes are TRBV7-2 and TRBJ1-1, with D possibly matching TRBD1 (6 bases). The CDR3 covers 13 residues. V was trimmed by 4 bases and J by 2 bases, leaving 8 bases between them. The V gene's germline CDR1 is SGHTA and CDR2 FQGNSA. Written as DNA, the CDR3 is TGTGCCAGCAGCTCGGACAGCAACACTGAAGCTTTCTTT. Translated, it gives CASSSDSNTEAFF. Full variable domain (rest looked up from reference TRBV7-2 and TRBJ1-1): GAGVSQSPSNKVTEKGKDVELRCDPISGHTALYWYRQSLGQGLEFLIYFQGNSAPDKSGLPSDRFSAERTGGSVSTLTIQRTQQEDSAVYLCASSSDSNTEAFFGQGTRLTVV.

The chain links TRBV18 to TRBJ1-6; 9 bases line up with TRBD1. The CDR3 totals 15 residues. Germline CDR1 reads KGHSH; CDR2 reads LQKENI. Germline trimming cut 5 bases from V and 13 bases from J; bases unmatched to any gene: 12. In DNA form, the CDR3 reads TGTGCCAGCTCATCACGGACAGGGGAGGATCGGCCCCTCCACTTT. Translated: CASSSRTGEDRPLHF. Full variable domain (outside the CDR3, taken from reference TRBV18 and TRBJ1-6): NAGVMQNPRHLVRRRGQEARLRCSPMKGHSHVYWYRQLPEEGLKFMVYLQKENIIDESGMPKERFSAEFPKEGPSILRIQQVVRGDSAAYFCASSSRTGEDRPLHFGNGTRLTVT.

The chain has TRBV20-1 and TRBJ2-1; TRBD2 matches 8 bases. Germline V gene data show CDR1 as DFQATT and CDR2 as SNEGSKA (reference sequence). The CDR3 spans 15 residues. V lost 3 bases, J lost 4 bases, and 8 bases stayed unmatched. CDR3 bases: TGCAGTGCTAGTATGGCGGGAGGTTCGTACAATGAGCAGTTCTTC. Translating it yields CSASMAGGSYNEQFF.

The V call is TRBV6-1, the J call TRBJ2-1; 7 positions match TRBD2. Germline lookup yields CDR1 MNHNS and CDR2 SASEGT. This CDR3 has 10 residues. Losses at the gene ends were 4 bases for V and 16 bases for J; bases not matched to a gene: 4. CDR3 sequence reads: CASSVAGKFF. The CDR3 nucleotides are TGTGCCAGCAGTGTAGCGGGTAAATTCTTC.

V usage is TRBV7-2 and J usage is TRBJ2-2; D is possibly TRBD1 or TRBD2 (6 bases each). CDR3 length equals 17 residues. Germline V gene lookup returns CDR1 SGHTA and CDR2 FQGNSA. V lost 5 bases, J lost 2 bases, and 18 bases lay in between. CDR3 sequence (DNA): TGTGCCAGCAGCCAAGGGGGTGGGAGGTCCAACACCGGGGAGCTGTTTTTT. As protein: CASSQGGGRSNTGELFF.